These 5 T cell receptor beta chains came from one sample sequenced in a study of beta chain features in type 1 diabetes. As every portion of the isolated RNA was reverse transcribed, the sequencing read expressed TCRB transcripts. This table comes from immunoSEQ multiplex PCR, and its TCRdb copy is limited to in-frame clones, with some not included. The table lists hundreds of thousands of clones, roughly 11% of them singletons. Source material: naive CD4+ T cells from blood. Every receptor here comes from a woman between 18 and 29 years old in good health.

This clone appeared a single time. The V and J genes are TRBV9 and TRBJ1-1; 8 bases fit TRBD1. V shed 3 bases, J shed 6 bases, and the junction held 10 bases outside the gene matches. The germline CDR1 and CDR2 sequences are SGDLS and YYNGEE. The CDR3 is 15 amino acids. The DNA for the CDR3 is TGTGCCAGCAGCGCCCGACAGGGACAGGCTGCTGAAGCTTTCTTT. This translates into CASSARQGQAAEAFF.

J is TRBJ1-1 and V is TRBV7-9, with 8 bases fitting TRBD1. The germline CDR1 and CDR2 sequences are SEHNR and FQNEAQ (reference sequence). Unmatched junction bases numbered 2, after V lost 0 bases and J lost 8 bases. This CDR3 spans 13 amino acids. CDR3 sequence reads: CASSLAGQVEAFF. The CDR3 DNA reads TGTGCCAGCAGCTTAGCGGGACAGGTCGAAGCTTTCTTT.

The rearrangement joins TRBV7-3 to TRBJ2-3; TRBD2 matches 12 bases. There are 14 residues in the CDR3. Germline loops: CDR1 SGHTA, CDR2 FQGTGA. The junction had 2 bases not matched to a gene; V was cut back by 5 bases and J by 5 bases. For the CDR3, the DNA is TGTGCCAGCAGCCAGGGACTAGCGGGAGATACGCAGTATTTT. Residues: CASSQGLAGDTQYF.

This chain connects TRBV9 to TRBJ2-1; 14 bases agree with TRBD2. CDR3 length: 17 amino acids. Germline assignment: CDR1 SGDLS and CDR2 YYNGEE. V shed 5 bases and J 6 bases; nucleotides not matched to a gene: 10. CDR3 in DNA: TGTGCCAGCAGGCCAGGACTAGCGGGGGGATTAGGCAATGAGCAGTTCTTC. Its translation is CASRPGLAGGLGNEQFF.

J is TRBJ2-5 and V is TRBV11-3, with 12 positions matching TRBD2. J gave up 3 bases and V 1 base, and 3 bases lay outside the gene matches. CDR3 length: 16 residues. CDR1 is SGHNT and CDR2 is YENEEA in the germline V gene. Written as DNA, the CDR3 is TGTGCCAGCAGCTTAGGACTAGCGGGGGCCAAAGAGACCCAGTACTTC. Translated, it gives CASSLGLAGAKETQYF.